One sample yielded the 29 T cell receptor beta chains listed below, sequenced in a study of OX40 agonist ivuxolimab in advanced cancers. Clones were sequenced by immunoSEQ multiplex PCR, and TCRdb holds only the in-frame ones, with some missing. The data show about 79,000 clones, more than 85% seen once. This specimen consisted of CD4+ or CD8+ T cells sorted from blood, obtained in a trial of the OX40 agonist ivuxolimab. The receptors originated from an adult with an advanced solid tumor such as melanoma, head and neck, liver or kidney cancer.

This chain links TRBV9 with TRBJ2-2, with 8 bases fitting TRBD2. V lost 4 bases and J lost 4; bases outside the gene matches: 3. The germline CDR1 and CDR2 sequences are SGDLS and YYNGEE. The CDR3 spans 14 residues. The CDR3 DNA reads as TGTGCCAGCAGCTCGGGACTAGGCACCGGGGAGCTGTTTTTT. This encodes CASSSGLGTGELFF.

The chain has TRBV11-3 and TRBJ2-7; D not certain. The CDR3 extends over 15 amino acids. Looked up from germline, CDR1 is SGHNT and CDR2 is YENEEA. V lost 5 bases to trimming and J lost 5 bases, with 19 bases between them. CDR3 region: CASSLSLAPLDEQYF. The CDR3 region has the DNA TGTGCCAGCAGCCTAAGCCTTGCCCCTCTCGACGAGCAGTACTTC.

CDR3 nucleotide sequence: TGTGCCAGCAGGGGAGGACGCCTCCACTTT. This codes for CASRGGRLHF. This sequence joins TRBV7-8 and TRBJ1-6; D is uncertain. CDR3 size: 10 residues. Per germline, CDR1 SGHVS and CDR2 FQNEAQ. The ends were cut back, 6 bases at V and 15 bases at J, with 9 bases in the middle. Full variable domain (rest looked up from reference TRBV7-8 and TRBJ1-6): GAGVSQSPRYKVAKRGQDVALRCDPISGHVSLFWYQQALGQGPEFLTYFQNEAQLDKSGLPSDRFFAERPEGSVSTLKIQRTQQEDSAVYLCASRGGRLHFGNGTRLTVT.

This sequence joins TRBV30 and TRBJ1-2, with a tentative D call TRBD1 (6 bases). V was pared by 5 bases and J by 8 bases, with 18 bases between. This CDR3 is 13 amino acids long. Germline values: CDR1 GTSNPN, CDR2 SVGIG (reference sequence). The CDR3 region has the DNA TGTGCCTGGGGCAAACAGGGAAAACGGGGCTACACCTTC. Amino acid sequence: CAWGKQGKRGYTF.

The V and J genes are TRBV5-4 and TRBJ2-6, with D possibly being TRBD1 (5 bases). CDR1 is SGHNT, CDR2 YYREEE, per germline (reference sequence). The CDR3 covers 17 residues. Trimming removed 2 bases at V and 0 bases at J, with 12 bases between. CDR3 amino acids: CASSLGQGSSGANVLTF. In nucleotides, the CDR3 is TGTGCCAGCAGCTTAGGGCAGGGTAGCTCTGGGGCCAACGTCCTGACTTTC.

The chain has TRBV6-5 and TRBJ2-5; either TRBD1 or TRBD2 may supply D (5 bases each). The J call could be wrong; TRBJ2-7 is a better fit for the DNA end. Germline lookup yields CDR1 MNHEY and CDR2 SVGAGI. This CDR3 has 13 residues. CDR3 region: CASSGPTGAEQYF. The CDR3 DNA sequence: TGTGCCAGCAGTGGTCCGACCGGGGCCGAGCAGTACTTC.

CDR3 amino acids: CASSYATANTEAFF. The CDR3 region has the DNA TGTGCCAGCAGTTATGCGACAGCGAACACTGAAGCTTTCTTT. The V call is TRBV6-5, the J call TRBJ1-1; D perhaps matches TRBD1 (5 bases). V shed 3 bases and J shed 1 base, with 9 bases lying between them. The CDR3 sequence is 14 residues long. The germline gives CDR1 MNHEY, CDR2 SVGAGI.

The chain employs TRBV13 and TRBJ2-7, with D tentatively TRBD2 (6 bases). Between the trimmed V and J ends, which lost 3 bases and 3 bases, there was a span of 12 bases. Germline V CDR1 and CDR2: PRHDT, FYEKMQ (reference sequence). The CDR3 runs to 14 residues. DNA for the CDR3: TGTGCCAGCAGCTTTGGAGGGGAGGTCTACGAGCAGTACTTC. The encoded protein is CASSFGGEVYEQYF.

This clone was recorded only once. The chain combines TRBV18 with TRBJ2-5; D is undetermined. With 1 base removed from V and 5 bases from J, the gap between germline ends came to 8 bases. CDR1 and CDR2 from the germline V gene are KGHSH and LQKENI. This CDR3 region has 13 residues. CDR3 nucleotide sequence: TGTGCCAGCTCACCACAGGGTCGGGAGACCCAGTACTTC. It yields the protein CASSPQGRETQYF.

The V gene is TRBV4-1, the J gene TRBJ2-7; D is perhaps TRBD1 or TRBD2 (5 bases each). This CDR3 spans 16 amino acids. V was cut by 0 bases and J by 0 bases, with 12 bases left in between. CDR1 MGHRA and CDR2 YSYEKL come from the germline V gene. CDR3 loop: CASSQEVRGPSYEQYF. As DNA, the CDR3 is TGCGCCAGCAGCCAAGAAGTACGGGGCCCCTCCTACGAGCAGTACTTC.

J is TRBJ2-3 and V is TRBV2; D unresolved. The V gene's germline CDR1 is SNHLY and CDR2 FYNNEI. The V gene lost 10 bases and the J gene lost 1 base, with 12 bases spanning the gap. This CDR3 has 13 amino acids. The CDR3 sequence: CAISVGGTDTQYF. The CDR3 nucleotides read TGTGCCATTTCGGTAGGTGGCACAGATACGCAGTATTTT.

The genes are TRBV6-1 and TRBJ2-1, with D perhaps given as TRBD1 or TRBD2 (6 bases each). Deletions cut 2 bases from V and 4 bases from J, with 24 bases between. Germline V gene data show CDR1 as MNHNS and CDR2 as SASEGT. The CDR3 is 19 residues long. The CDR3 region is CASSEPGGGGGAAYNEQFF. In DNA form, the CDR3 reads TGTGCCAGCAGTGAACCCGGCGGTGGAGGGGGAGCCGCTTACAATGAGCAGTTCTTC.

The chain links TRBV6-5 to TRBJ1-5; D is undetermined. Germline V gene sequence: CDR1 MNHEY, CDR2 SVGAGI. This CDR3 comprises 12 residues. Trimming removed 6 bases at V and 2 bases at J, with 5 bases between. The CDR3 here is CASSSGNQPQHF. As DNA, the CDR3 is TGTGCCAGCAGCTCGGGCAATCAGCCCCAGCATTTT.

The chain carries TRBV6-5 and TRBJ1-5; 9 bases fit TRBD1. Germline CDR1 reads MNHEY; CDR2 reads SVGAGI. The CDR3 is made up of 15 amino acids. The junction had 9 bases not matched to a gene; V was cut back by 6 bases and J by 6 bases. As DNA, the CDR3 is TGTGCCAGCAGACCGGGACAGGGATGGCGTCAGCCCCAGCATTTT. This gives the protein CASRPGQGWRQPQHF.

This clone was picked up a small number of times. The V gene is TRBV7-8, the J gene TRBJ2-7; no firm D call. Trimming shortened V by 5 bases and J by 3 bases, and 14 bases separated the two germline ends. Germline CDR1 and CDR2: SGHVS and FQNEAQ. This CDR3 has 14 amino acids. In nucleotides, the CDR3 is TGTGCCAGCAGCCCTGGACGTGTGGTCTACGAGCAGTACTTC. It yields the protein CASSPGRVVYEQYF.

The V gene is TRBV14, the J gene TRBJ2-2, with TRBD2 identical over 12 bases. This CDR3 is built from 16 residues. The junction had 4 bases not matched to a gene; V was cut back by 4 bases and J by 4 bases. The V gene's germline CDR1 is SGHDN and CDR2 FVKESK. CDR3 nucleotide sequence: TGTGCCAGCAGCCGGACTAGCGGGATTGGCACCGGGGAGCTGTTTTTT. Translated: CASSRTSGIGTGELFF.

The chain uses TRBV5-8 and TRBJ1-4; D call uncertain. Germline CDR1 and CDR2: SGHTS and YDEGEE. Trimming left V 0 bases short and J 7 bases short, with 13 bases between. This CDR3 contains 15 residues. Written as DNA, the CDR3 is TGTGCCAGCAGCTTGGGTGCGGGGAGCCCTGAAAAACTGTTTTTT. It translates to CASSLGAGSPEKLFF.

The chain is built from TRBV9 and TRBJ2-3; TRBD2 aligns across 10 bases. V was clipped by 0 bases and J by 0 bases; unmatched bases: 16. This CDR3 contains 21 residues. Germline V gene data show CDR1 as SGDLS and CDR2 as YYNGEE. The CDR3 reads CASSVGGKGPGTSVSTDTQYF. The CDR3 nucleotides read TGTGCCAGCAGCGTAGGGGGTAAGGGGCCGGGGACTAGCGTGAGCACAGATACGCAGTATTTT.

The chain joins TRBV19 to TRBJ1-5, with 8 bases matching TRBD1. V shed 4 bases and J 6 bases; nucleotides not matched to a gene: 14. The length of the CDR3 is 17 residues. CDR1 is LNHDA and CDR2 is SQIVND in the germline V gene (reference sequence). The DNA for the CDR3 is TGTGCCAGTAGTACCTGGGGAGGGGCAGGGGGCTTTCAGCCCCAGCATTTT. Protein sequence: CASSTWGGAGGFQPQHF.

This chain joins TRBV19 and TRBJ2-1; 9 bases align to TRBD1. In germline, CDR1 is LNHDA, CDR2 SQIVND (reference sequence). This CDR3 spans 15 amino acids. Trimming removed 5 bases from V and 7 bases from J; junction bases left unmatched: 9. CDR3 nucleotide sequence: TGTGCCAGTAGTGACCGGGACAGGGTGGTGAATGAGCAGTTCTTC. It yields the protein CASSDRDRVVNEQFF.

The rearrangement joins TRBV19 to TRBJ2-2; 15 bases are a match to TRBD2. The V and J ends lost 5 bases and 0 bases, in that order; junction bases with no gene match: 1. This CDR3 has 17 residues. Germline CDR1 is LNHDA and CDR2 is SQIVND (reference sequence). CDR3 sequence (DNA): TGTGCCAGTAGTGGACTAGCGGGAGGGCCGAACACCGGGGAGCTGTTTTTT. Encoded protein: CASSGLAGGPNTGELFF.

The chain has TRBV18 and TRBJ2-1; 9 nucleotides match TRBD1. CDR1 is KGHSH, CDR2 LQKENI, per germline. J lost 2 bases, V lost 5 bases, and 4 bases had no gene match. The CDR3 extends over 15 amino acids. CDR3 DNA: TGTGCCAGCTCATCACGACAGGGGGCCTACAATGAGCAGTTCTTC. Encoded protein: CASSSRQGAYNEQFF. Full variable domain (missing parts from reference TRBV18 and TRBJ2-1): NAGVMQNPRHLVRRRGQEARLRCSPMKGHSHVYWYRQLPEEGLKFMVYLQKENIIDESGMPKERFSAEFPKEGPSILRIQQVVRGDSAAYFCASSSRQGAYNEQFFGPGTRLTVL.

The rearrangement links TRBV5-4 to TRBJ1-1; D gene uncertain. Germline loops: CDR1 SGHNT, CDR2 YYREEE (reference sequence). V lost 2 bases to trimming and J lost 1 base, with 6 bases between them. The CDR3 extends over 13 amino acids. CDR3 in amino acids: CASSFAKNTEAFF. CDR3 nucleotides: TGTGCCAGCAGCTTCGCTAAGAACACTGAAGCTTTCTTT.

The V gene is TRBV29-1, the J gene TRBJ2-1; TRBD2 aligns across 7 bases. With V trimmed by 3 bases and J by 11 bases, 7 bases remained unmatched. Looked up from germline, CDR1 is SQVTM and CDR2 is ANQGSEA. The CDR3 is made up of 12 amino acids. CDR3 bases: TGCAGCGTTGACGGGGGGATGGGGAAGCAGTTCTTC. Protein product: CSVDGGMGKQFF.

The chain has TRBV27 and TRBJ1-2; D is perhaps TRBD1 (5 bases). V was shortened by 6 bases and J by 6 bases, with 20 bases between the two germline ends. This CDR3 is built from 15 residues. Germline lookup yields CDR1 MNHEY and CDR2 SMNVEV (reference sequence). CDR3 residues: CASRPPNRGINGYTF. The CDR3 nucleotides read TGTGCCAGCAGGCCCCCAAATAGGGGTATTAATGGCTACACCTTC.

This chain joins TRBV30 and TRBJ2-7; D could derive from TRBD1 or TRBD2 (6 bases each). CDR3 size: 15 residues. Trimming left V 4 bases short and J 7 bases short, with 23 bases between. Germline V gene data show CDR1 as GTSNPN and CDR2 as SVGIG (reference sequence). The CDR3 nucleotides are TGTGCCTGGACAGGAGGGAGGACGGGGGCACGAGAGCAGTACTTC. As protein: CAWTGGRTGAREQYF.

The chain employs TRBV7-8 and TRBJ2-6, with D perhaps matching TRBD2 (5 bases). The CDR3 contains 15 residues. With 2 bases removed from V and 4 bases from J, the gap between germline ends came to 9 bases. CDR1 is SGHVS, CDR2 FQNEAQ, per germline. The CDR3 spells CASSLWGAGANVLTF. CDR3 nucleotides: TGTGCCAGCAGCTTATGGGGAGCCGGGGCCAACGTCCTGACTTTC. The entire variable domain, with the rest obtained from reference TRBV7-8 and TRBJ2-6, is as follows: GAGVSQSPRYKVAKRGQDVALRCDPISGHVSLFWYQQALGQGPEFLTYFQNEAQLDKSGLPSDRFFAERPEGSVSTLKIQRTQQEDSAVYLCASSLWGAGANVLTFGAGSRLTVL.

The chain employs TRBV9 and TRBJ1-1, with D possibly TRBD1 on 6 matching bases. The germline V and J ends were trimmed by 3 bases and 1 base, with 19 bases remaining between them. Germline V gene lookup returns CDR1 SGDLS and CDR2 YYNGEE. CDR3 length equals 17 residues. The CDR3 DNA sequence: TGTGCCAGCAGCGCTGAGCAGGGGTTGAGGAGGAACACTGAAGCTTTCTTT. Protein product: CASSAEQGLRRNTEAFF.

This rearrangement joins TRBV9 to TRBJ2-3; D is possibly TRBD2 (5 bases). Per germline, CDR1 SGDLS and CDR2 YYNGEE. The CDR3 totals 18 residues. V gave up 0 bases and J gave up 2 bases, with 19 bases separating them. Here the CDR3 DNA reads TGTGCCAGCAGCGTAGGGTTAGTAGTAGGGAGCCCCACAGATACGCAGTATTTT. Its protein product is CASSVGLVVGSPTDTQYF. The whole variable domain, filled in from reference TRBV9 and TRBJ2-3, reads DSGVTQTPKHLITATGQRVTLRCSPRSGDLSVYWYQQSLDQGLQFLIQYYNGEERAKGNILERFSAQQFPDLHSELNLSSLELGDSALYFCASSVGLVVGSPTDTQYFGPGTRLTVL.